This TCR beta chain emerged from a study of patients and donors after allogeneic stem cell transplantation. This clonotype has just one count. Germline V gene data show CDR1 as SGDLS and CDR2 as YYNGEE. This CDR3 has 14 amino acids. The V end lost 0 bases, the J end lost 3 bases, and 10 bases lay between the germline ends. One entry per CDR3 protein results from TCRdb running MiXCR on the RT-PCR reads. The sample has roughly 180,000 distinct CDR3 sequences; roughly 40% are singletons. The rearrangement uses TRBV9 and TRBJ2-7; possible D gene TRBD2, 5 bases. What was sequenced was blood, either unsorted or a sorted T cell fraction (not recorded which). This receptor was obtained from a human donor who was either an allogeneic HSCT recipient or a stem cell or donor lymphocyte infusion donor (not recorded which). It is not recorded whose cells these are; they may come from a transplant donor. The CDR3 DNA reads as TGTGCCAGCAGCGTAGAGGGCGGAGGCTACGAGCAGTACTTC. Translating it yields CASSVEGGGYEQYF. Full variable domain (missing parts from reference TRBV9 and TRBJ2-7): DSGVTQTPKHLITATGQRVTLRCSPRSGDLSVYWYQQSLDQGLQFLIQYYNGEERAKGNILERFSAQQFPDLHSELNLSSLELGDSALYFCASSVEGGGYEQYFGPGTRLTVT.